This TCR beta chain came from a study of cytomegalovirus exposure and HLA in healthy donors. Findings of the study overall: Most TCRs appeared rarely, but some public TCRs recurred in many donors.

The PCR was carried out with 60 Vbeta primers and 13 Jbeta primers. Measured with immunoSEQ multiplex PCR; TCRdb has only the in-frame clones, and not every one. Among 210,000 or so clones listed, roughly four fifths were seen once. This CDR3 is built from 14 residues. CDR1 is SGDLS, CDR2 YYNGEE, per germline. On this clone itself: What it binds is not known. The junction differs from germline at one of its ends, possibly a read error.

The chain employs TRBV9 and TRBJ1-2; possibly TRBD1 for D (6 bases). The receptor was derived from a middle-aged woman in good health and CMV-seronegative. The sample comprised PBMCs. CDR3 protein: CASSASDRNYGYPF. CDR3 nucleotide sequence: TGTGCCAGCAGCGCCTCAGACAGGAACTATGGCTACCCCTTC.